This passage covers 13 T cell receptor beta chains from one sample sequenced in a study of spatial heterogeneity in lung cancer. Time point meaning: sample taken at primary tumor resection. Whole RNA obtained from tumor, nontumor lung or frozen PBMC underwent sequencing without sorting. TCRdb processed the 5' RACE reads anew with MiXCR; each CDR3 protein has one entry. The sample holds around 19,000 distinct CDR3 sequences, roughly 23% seen once. Material: PBMCs, obtained at surgery. Receptors originate from a female donor with early-stage non-small cell lung cancer.

This clonotype was detected ten times or more. The chain carries TRBV24-1 and TRBJ2-1; D gene unclear. Trimming pared 3 bases from V and 10 bases from J, leaving 6 bases between. Germline V lookup: CDR1 KGHDR, CDR2 SFDVKD. The CDR3 contains 11 residues. CDR3 amino acids: CATSDGEEQFF. The CDR3 coding sequence is TGTGCCACCAGTGATGGCGAGGAGCAGTTCTTC.

The count of this clonotype is one. A read error is possible here, since a much larger clone lies one base away. V is TRBV9 and J is TRBJ1-5; tentatively, D is TRBD1 (5 bases). Germline-derived CDR1 and CDR2 are SGDLS and YYNGEE. This CDR3 contains 14 residues. The V gene lost 2 bases and the J gene lost 1 base, with 7 bases spanning the gap. The CDR3 DNA sequence: TGTGCCAGCAGCGTCTGGGGGAGCAATCAGCCCCAGCATTTT. Residues: CASSVWGSNQPQHF.

At least ten counts were recorded for this clonotype. V usage is TRBV15 and J usage is TRBJ2-6, with 7 bases matching TRBD1. This CDR3 has 13 amino acids. Germline CDR1 reads LNHNV; CDR2 reads YYDKDF (reference sequence). V shed 9 bases and J 1 base; nucleotides not matched to a gene: 0. The CDR3 DNA is TGTGCCACGGACAGGTCTGGGGCCAACGTCCTGACTTTC. It encodes CATDRSGANVLTF.

This chain joins TRBV6-6 and TRBJ2-4, with D perhaps given as TRBD1 or TRBD2 (8 bases each). V was trimmed by 6 bases and J by 0 bases, leaving 21 bases between them. Germline assignment: CDR1 MNHNY and CDR2 SVGAGI (reference sequence). This CDR3 spans 18 amino acids. The CDR3 spells CASRSSGTGLLAKNIQYF. CDR3 DNA: TGTGCCAGCAGGAGTAGCGGGACAGGATTACTAGCCAAAAACATTCAGTACTTC.

This clonotype was counted only a few times. This sequence may be a read error, since a much larger clone differs from it by one base. The chain couples TRBV10-3 to TRBJ1-1; possibly TRBD1 for D (6 bases). The V gene lost 4 bases and the J gene lost 8 bases, with 17 bases spanning the gap. Germline assignment: CDR1 ENHRY and CDR2 SYGVKD. There are 14 residues in the CDR3. The CDR3 bases are TGTGCCATCAGTGCCCACGCAACAGGGAGCGAAGCTTTCTTT. Encoded protein: CAISAHATGSEAFF.

In this sample, this clonotype turned up a few times. The CDR3 DNA reads as TGTGCCAGCAGTCCTAGCTCCCCATACAATGAGCAGTTCTTC. Translated, it gives CASSPSSPYNEQFF. V and J are TRBV12-3 or TRBV12-4 and TRBJ2-1, with D tentatively TRBD2 (5 bases). V lost 5 bases to trimming and J lost 4 bases, with 12 bases between them. The CDR3 spans 14 residues.

The rearrangement links TRBV7-6 to TRBJ1-4; D unclear. The germline V gene encodes CDR1 SGHVS and CDR2 FNYEAQ. The CDR3 totals 11 residues. The V end lost 4 bases, the J end lost 7 bases, and 4 bases lay between the germline ends. The CDR3: CASSSSEKLFF. In DNA, the CDR3 is TGTGCCAGCAGCTCGAGTGAAAAACTGTTTTTT.

This clonotype is medium-sized in the sample. This chain uses TRBV28 with TRBJ2-4, with 8 bases lining up with TRBD2. Looked up from germline, CDR1 is MDHEN and CDR2 is SYDVKM. The CDR3 consists of 17 residues. With V trimmed by 2 bases and J by 1 base, 7 bases remained unmatched. CDR3 sequence reads: CASSLRSGSGAKNIQYF. The CDR3, as DNA: TGTGCCAGCAGTTTAAGGAGCGGGAGCGGTGCCAAAAACATTCAGTACTTC.

Judged by abundance, this clonotype is medium-sized. The chain carries TRBV7-9 and TRBJ2-7; D is possibly TRBD2 (5 bases). Trimming pared 5 bases from V and 3 bases from J, leaving 20 bases between. The V gene's germline CDR1 is SEHNR and CDR2 FQNEAQ (reference sequence). CDR3 length: 16 residues. The CDR3 DNA is TGTGCCAGCAGCCCCCAAGGGAGCGGTAAAGACTACGAGCAGTACTTC. It yields the protein CASSPQGSGKDYEQYF.

The chain joins TRBV4-3 to TRBJ1-2; D is perhaps TRBD1 (5 bases). CDR1 is LGHNA, CDR2 YSLEER, per germline. Trimming shortened V by 0 bases and J by 4 bases, and 12 bases separated the two germline ends. There are 15 residues in the CDR3. This CDR3 reads CASSQDRAGSYGYTF. The CDR3 nucleotides read TGCGCCAGCAGCCAAGATCGGGCAGGGAGCTATGGCTACACCTTC.

This clonotype was found many times. The chain has TRBV2 and TRBJ2-1, with D perhaps TRBD1 or TRBD2 (5 bases each). Germline-derived CDR1 and CDR2 are SNHLY and FYNNEI. The CDR3 consists of 13 residues. The V end was cut by 6 bases, the J end by 8 bases, with 14 bases between. The CDR3, as DNA: TGTGCCAGCAGCCGCAGGGAGTTCGATGAGCAGTTCTTC. It yields the protein CASSRREFDEQFF.

In its sample, this clonotype was seen many times. This rearrangement joins TRBV29-1 to TRBJ2-1; TRBD2 matches at 9 bases. Germline V gene sequence: CDR1 SQVTM, CDR2 ANQGSEA. V gave up 7 bases and J gave up 0 bases; unmatched junction bases: 10. The CDR3 runs 16 residues. The CDR3 sequence: CSAGGGGPSSYNEQFF. Here the CDR3 DNA reads TGCAGCGCCGGCGGGGGGGGACCGAGCTCCTACAATGAGCAGTTCTTC.

This clonotype was seen many times. In nucleotides, the CDR3 is TGTGCCAGCAGAATCCCGAATCTCGACGAGCAGTACTTC. This gives the protein CASRIPNLDEQYF. J is TRBJ2-7 and V is TRBV28; D call uncertain. The CDR3 is 13 amino acids. V lost 6 bases, J lost 5 bases, and 14 bases lay in between. The germline V gene has CDR1 MDHEN and CDR2 SYDVKM.